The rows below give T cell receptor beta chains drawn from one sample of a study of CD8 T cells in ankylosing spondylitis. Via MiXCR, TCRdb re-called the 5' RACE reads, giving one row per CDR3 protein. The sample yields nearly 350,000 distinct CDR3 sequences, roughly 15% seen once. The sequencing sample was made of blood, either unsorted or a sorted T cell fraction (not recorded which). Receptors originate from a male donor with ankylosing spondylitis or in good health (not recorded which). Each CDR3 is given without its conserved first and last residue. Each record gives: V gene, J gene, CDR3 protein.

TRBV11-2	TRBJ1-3	ASSLGVSGNTIY
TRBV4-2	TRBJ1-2	ASRTPGQGAGVNYGYT
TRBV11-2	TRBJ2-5	ASSLFGSETQY
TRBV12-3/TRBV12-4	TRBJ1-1	ASSPSPGTVNTEAF
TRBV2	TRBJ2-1	ASSGYNEQF
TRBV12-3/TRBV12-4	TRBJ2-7	ASMGGHYEQY
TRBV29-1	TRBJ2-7	SVFSRQGSTYEQY
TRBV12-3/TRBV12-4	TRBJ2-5	ASRAGALETQY
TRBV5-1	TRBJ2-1	ASSLGAPYNEQF
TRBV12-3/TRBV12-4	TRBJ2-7	ASSPRGVGFDEQY
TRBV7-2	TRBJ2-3	ATSSGTDTQY
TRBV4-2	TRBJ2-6	ASSPKPGQISSPGANVLT
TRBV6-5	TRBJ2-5	AGWRRQETQY
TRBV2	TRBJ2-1	ASSFPGLAGADEQF
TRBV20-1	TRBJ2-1	SARDHGTGLYNEQF
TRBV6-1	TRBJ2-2	ASSTGKINTGELF
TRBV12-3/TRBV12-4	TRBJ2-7	ASSPAWVRNEQY
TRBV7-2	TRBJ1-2	ASSFAGASYGYT
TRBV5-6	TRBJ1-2	ASSPGRPNYGYT
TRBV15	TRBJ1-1	ATSLLSDTEAF
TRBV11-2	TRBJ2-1	ASSRDREAYNEQF
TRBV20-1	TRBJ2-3	SADADTQY
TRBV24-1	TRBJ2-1	ATSLSGYHNEQF
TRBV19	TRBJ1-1	ASSALSGGNTEAF
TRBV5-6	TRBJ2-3	ASVVALSPTDTQY
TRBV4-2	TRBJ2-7	ASSQEIWTRVVDEQY
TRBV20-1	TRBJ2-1	SARVAGTSASNEQF
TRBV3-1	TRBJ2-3	ASTPSGATDTQY
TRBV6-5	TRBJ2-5	ASSWGQGINQETQY
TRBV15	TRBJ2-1	ATSRSFQKTGNEQF
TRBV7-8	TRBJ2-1	ASSGRVAGFSYNEQF
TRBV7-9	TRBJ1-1	ASSYRDNTEAF
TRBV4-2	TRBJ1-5	ASSSTGHKSNQPQH
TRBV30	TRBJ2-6	AWSQSGANVLT
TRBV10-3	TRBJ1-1	ASIGTGANTEAF
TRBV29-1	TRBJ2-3	SVDRDGDTQY
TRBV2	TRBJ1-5	ASCEDGYPQH
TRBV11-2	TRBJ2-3	ASSIDRWPADTQY
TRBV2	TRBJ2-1	ASKLQGGLNEQF
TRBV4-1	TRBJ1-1	ASSVRESGKNEAF
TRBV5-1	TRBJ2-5	ASSLGWGVQETQY
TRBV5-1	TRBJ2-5	ASSLTLAGGETQY
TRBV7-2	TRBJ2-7	ASSPRDSSYEQY
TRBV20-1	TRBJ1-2	SAAEDYGYT
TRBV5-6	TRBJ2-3	ASSSRPDTQY
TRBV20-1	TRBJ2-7	SARDPGDNYEQY
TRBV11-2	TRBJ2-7	ASSLAAGTSYEQY
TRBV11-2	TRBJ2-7	ASSLDQLRSFEQY
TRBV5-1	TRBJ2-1	ASSLGTGGRAYNEQF